A selection of T cell receptor beta chains follows, all from one sample in a study of CD8 T cells in Susac syndrome. A single record per CDR3 protein comes from TCRdb applying MiXCR to the immunoSEQ multiplex PCR reads. The profile shows approximately 140,000 distinct CDR3 sequences, approximately 96% of them singletons. Sequencing was carried out using CD4+ T cells from PBMCs. The receptors come from a human donor with multiple sclerosis. Both conserved end residues are part of each CDR3. Fields, in order: CDR3 protein, CDR3 DNA, D gene, V gene, J gene. The D gene is left open where the match is weak.

CDR3aa: CASSQVAGPSTSPLHF
CDR3nt: TGCGCCAGCAGCCAAGTCGCGGGTCCCTCAACCTCACCCCTCCACTTT
d_gene: NA
v_gene: TRBV4-3
j_gene: TRBJ1-6

CDR3aa: CASRAGVPEQYF
CDR3nt: TGTGCCAGCAGGGCGGGAGTCCCCGAGCAGTACTTC
d_gene: TRBD2
v_gene: TRBV6-2/TRBV6-3
j_gene: TRBJ2-7

CDR3aa: CASSLVIDTQYF
CDR3nt: TGTGCCAGCAGCTTGGTCATTGATACGCAGTATTTT
d_gene: NA
v_gene: TRBV7-3
j_gene: TRBJ2-3

CDR3aa: CASSPLTGLGTVF
CDR3nt: TGTGCCAGCAGTCCGCTGACAGGGCTTGGTACCGTCTTT
d_gene: TRBD1
v_gene: TRBV6-5
j_gene: TRBJ1-6

CDR3aa: CASSVKAGGPLTYNEQFF
CDR3nt: TGTGCCAGCAGCGTAAAAGCGGGGGGGCCGTTGACATACAATGAGCAGTTCTTC
d_gene: TRBD2
v_gene: TRBV9
j_gene: TRBJ2-1

CDR3aa: CASSSGTRGRNEQFF
CDR3nt: TGTGCCAGCAGCTCCGGGACGCGTGGGCGCAATGAGCAGTTCTTC
d_gene: NA
v_gene: TRBV2
j_gene: TRBJ2-1

CDR3aa: CASRSGGGYAPLHF
CDR3nt: TGTGCAAGTCGCTCCGGTGGAGGGTATGCACCCCTCCACTTT
d_gene: NA
v_gene: TRBV12-2
j_gene: TRBJ1-6

CDR3aa: CSARVVGGGQKRDYEQYF
CDR3nt: TGCAGTGCTAGAGTCGTAGGTGGGGGACAGAAAAGAGACTACGAGCAGTACTTC
d_gene: TRBD1
v_gene: TRBV20-1
j_gene: TRBJ2-7

CDR3aa: CSVDEQGLRTDTQYF
CDR3nt: TGCAGCGTTGATGAACAGGGCCTCCGCACAGATACGCAGTATTTT
d_gene: NA
v_gene: TRBV29-1
j_gene: TRBJ2-3

CDR3aa: CSAREGTGLSNQPQHF
CDR3nt: TGCAGTGCTAGAGAGGGGACGGGACTTAGCAATCAGCCCCAGCATTTT
d_gene: NA
v_gene: TRBV20-1
j_gene: TRBJ1-5

CDR3aa: CASSLGGSSYEQYF
CDR3nt: TGCGCCAGCAGCTTGGGGGGGTCCTCCTACGAGCAGTACTTC
d_gene: NA
v_gene: TRBV5-1
j_gene: TRBJ2-7

CDR3aa: CASSRSLRTDTQYF
CDR3nt: TGTGCCAGCAGCAGATCCCTCCGCACAGATACGCAGTATTTT
d_gene: NA
v_gene: TRBV5-6
j_gene: TRBJ2-3

CDR3aa: CASSYFRQGTNEQYF
CDR3nt: TGTGCCAGCAGTTACTTTAGGCAGGGTACCAACGAGCAGTACTTC
d_gene: NA
v_gene: TRBV6-5
j_gene: TRBJ2-7

CDR3aa: CASNRDGGNTEAFF
CDR3nt: TGTGCCAGCAATCGGGATGGGGGGAACACTGAAGCTTTCTTT
d_gene: NA
v_gene: TRBV2
j_gene: TRBJ1-1

CDR3aa: CSAQQGWDYGYTF
CDR3nt: TGCAGCGCCCAACAGGGTTGGGACTATGGCTACACCTTC
d_gene: NA
v_gene: TRBV29-1
j_gene: TRBJ1-2

CDR3aa: CASSRDRFNSGANVLTF
CDR3nt: TGTGCCAGCAGCCGAGACAGGTTTAACTCTGGGGCCAACGTCCTGACTTTC
d_gene: NA
v_gene: TRBV3-1
j_gene: TRBJ2-6

CDR3aa: CASSTRQGRNTGELFF
CDR3nt: TGTGCCAGCAGTACTAGACAGGGTCGGAACACCGGGGAGCTGTTTTTT
d_gene: TRBD1
v_gene: TRBV27
j_gene: TRBJ2-2